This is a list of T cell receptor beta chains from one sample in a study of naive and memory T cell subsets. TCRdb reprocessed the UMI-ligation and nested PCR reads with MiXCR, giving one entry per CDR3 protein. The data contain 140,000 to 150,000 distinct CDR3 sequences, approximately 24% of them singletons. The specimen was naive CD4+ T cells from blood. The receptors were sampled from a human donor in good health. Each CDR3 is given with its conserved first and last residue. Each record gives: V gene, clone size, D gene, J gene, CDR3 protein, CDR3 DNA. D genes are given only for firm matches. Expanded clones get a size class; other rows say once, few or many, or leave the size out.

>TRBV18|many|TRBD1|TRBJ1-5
CASSRTGDNQPQHF
TGTGCCAGCTCGCGTACAGGGGACAATCAGCCCCAGCATTTT
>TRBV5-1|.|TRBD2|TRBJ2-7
CASSRLSGGPDEQYF
TGCGCCAGCAGCCGGTTGTCGGGAGGGCCTGACGAGCAGTACTTC
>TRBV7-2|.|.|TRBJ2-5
CASSSRDSEETQYF
TGTGCCAGCAGCTCCCGGGACTCGGAAGAGACCCAGTACTTC
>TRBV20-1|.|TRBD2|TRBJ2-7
CSSVPMGGGSFFYEQYF
TGCAGTTCCGTCCCGATGGGGGGAGGGTCCTTCTTCTACGAGCAGTACTTC
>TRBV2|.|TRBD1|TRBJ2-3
CANAGTGILDTQYF
TGTGCCAACGCCGGGACAGGGATTTTGGATACGCAGTATTTT
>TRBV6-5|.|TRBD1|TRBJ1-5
CASSKGQINQPQHF
TGTGCCAGCAGTAAGGGACAGATCAATCAGCCCCAGCATTTT
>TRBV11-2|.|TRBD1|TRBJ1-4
CASSKDRGNEKLFF
TGTGCCAGCAGCAAGGACAGGGGGAATGAAAAACTGTTTTTT
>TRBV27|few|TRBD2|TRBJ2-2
CASSLSGLAGNTGELFF
TGTGCCAGCAGTTTATCGGGACTAGCGGGGAACACCGGGGAGCTGTTTTTT
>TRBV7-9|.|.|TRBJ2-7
CASSSRGSYEQYF
TGTGCCAGCAGCAGCCGGGGCTCCTACGAGCAGTACTTC
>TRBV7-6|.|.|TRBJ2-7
CASSPEESPYEQYF
TGTGCCAGCAGCCCTGAAGAATCCCCCTACGAGCAGTACTTC
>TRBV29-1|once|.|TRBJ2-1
CSVEDPGVQFF
TGCAGCGTTGAAGATCCAGGGGTGCAGTTCTTC
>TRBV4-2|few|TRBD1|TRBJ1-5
CASSQEGTGMRQPQHF
TGTGCCAGCAGCCAAGAAGGGACAGGGATGCGTCAGCCCCAGCATTTT
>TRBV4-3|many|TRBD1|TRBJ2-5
CASSQVRGGAETQYF
TGCGCCAGCAGCCAAGTCCGAGGGGGCGCAGAGACCCAGTACTTC
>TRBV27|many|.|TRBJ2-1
CASNRLNNNEQFF
TGTGCCAGCAACCGACTAAATAACAATGAGCAGTTCTTC
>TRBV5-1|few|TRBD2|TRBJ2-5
CASRRDGGEFGETQYF
TGCGCCAGCAGGAGAGACGGGGGGGAGTTTGGGGAGACCCAGTACTTC
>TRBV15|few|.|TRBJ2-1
CATSIRSFNEQFF
TGTGCCACCAGCATACGCAGTTTCAATGAGCAGTTCTTC
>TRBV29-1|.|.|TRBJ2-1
CSVRPPTSDEQFF
TGCAGCGTTCGACCCCCTACAAGTGATGAGCAGTTCTTC
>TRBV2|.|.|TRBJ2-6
CASSPDASSGANVLTF
TGTGCCAGCAGTCCCGACGCCAGCTCTGGGGCCAACGTCCTGACTTTC
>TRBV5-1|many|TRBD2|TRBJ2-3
CASSLAGTSGTDTQYF
TGCGCCAGCAGCTTGGCCGGGACTAGCGGCACAGATACGCAGTATTTT
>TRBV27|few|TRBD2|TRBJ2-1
CASSLVASGKREQFF
TGTGCCAGCAGTTTAGTTGCTAGCGGGAAACGGGAGCAGTTCTTC
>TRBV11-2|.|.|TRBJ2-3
CASSLDRKTDTQYF
TGTGCCAGCAGCTTGGACAGAAAAACAGATACGCAGTATTTT
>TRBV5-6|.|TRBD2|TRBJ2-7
CASSRLIEGEAGGREQYF
TGTGCCAGCAGCCGTCTAATCGAGGGAGAAGCGGGAGGGCGCGAGCAGTACTTC